These 27 T cell receptor beta chains came from one sample sequenced in a study of response to subunit inactivated influenza vaccine. TCRdb ran MiXCR on the RT-PCR reads and lists one entry per CDR3 protein. The table has fewer than 400,000 distinct CDR3 sequences, 21% seen once; the top ten hold roughly 10%. This material consisted of PBMCs from blood, taken less than 22 months after vaccination. These receptors were taken from a man aged 50 to 69 who received an inactivated influenza vaccine.

The chain couples TRBV20-1 to TRBJ1-4; D gene unclear. The V and J ends lost 0 bases and 3 bases respectively, with 11 bases between them. Germline CDR1 reads DFQATT; CDR2 reads SNEGSKA (reference sequence). The CDR3 consists of 15 residues. The CDR3 DNA reads TGCAGTGCTAGAGATCTGAGAAGGGCTAATGAAAAACTGTTTTTT. Protein: CSARDLRRANEKLFF.

The chain uses TRBV5-1 and TRBJ1-5; TRBD1 matches at 7 bases. The CDR3 has 14 residues. Germline V lookup: CDR1 SGHRS, CDR2 YFSETQ. V lost 5 bases, J lost 3 bases, and 5 bases stayed unmatched. The CDR3 protein is CASSTGQNNQPQHF. Here the CDR3 DNA reads TGCGCCAGCAGTACGGGACAGAACAATCAGCCCCAGCATTTT.

This clonotype has ten or more counts. The J gene is TRBJ2-3, the V gene TRBV4-3; no clear D gene. The V gene's germline CDR1 is LGHNA and CDR2 YSLEER. Trimming took 3 bases from V and 10 from J, leaving 17 bases between them. The CDR3 length is 14 residues. The CDR3 region is CASSHEKVGRPQYF. The DNA of the CDR3 is TGCGCCAGCAGCCACGAGAAGGTGGGCCGTCCGCAGTATTTT.

CDR3 DNA: TGCAGTGCTAACCCATTACTAGCGGCCAATTACGAGCAGTACTTC. It codes for CSANPLLAANYEQYF. The chain is built from TRBV20-1 and TRBJ2-7; 8 nucleotides align to TRBD2. Looked up from germline, CDR1 is DFQATT and CDR2 is SNEGSKA (reference sequence). The CDR3 covers 15 residues. V shed 4 bases and J 4 bases; nucleotides not matched to a gene: 12.

This clonotype was seen a few times. The chain links TRBV2 to TRBJ1-1; D ambiguous. The germline V gene has CDR1 SNHLY and CDR2 FYNNEI. This CDR3 is built from 13 residues. With 6 bases removed from V and 1 base from J, the gap between germline ends came to 9 bases. CDR3 nucleotide sequence: TGTGCCAGCAGGACCGGGAGGAACACTGAAGCTTTCTTT. As protein: CASRTGRNTEAFF.

Ten or more counts support this clonotype. This chain links TRBV28 with TRBJ1-2; 9 nucleotides match TRBD1. This CDR3 region has 15 residues. Trimming cost V 7 bases and J 8 bases; bases outside gene matches: 14. CDR1 is MDHEN, CDR2 SYDVKM, per germline. CDR3 amino acids: CASKRVGTGTFGYTF. The DNA for the CDR3 is TGTGCCAGCAAGAGGGTCGGGACAGGGACCTTCGGCTACACCTTC.

This rearrangement joins TRBV20-1 to TRBJ2-1; D uncertain. Germline V gene data show CDR1 as DFQATT and CDR2 as SNEGSKA (reference sequence). Trimming took off 0 bases at V and 7 bases at J, with 10 bases between the two ends. The CDR3 has 13 residues. CDR3 region: CSARDQTLNEQFF. CDR3 in DNA: TGCAGTGCTAGAGATCAGACTCTGAATGAGCAGTTCTTC.

This clonotype turned up a few times. The CDR3 is CASSLEGLVGGYTF. The CDR3 region has the DNA TGTGCCAGCAGCTTAGAAGGTTTGGTGGGTGGCTACACCTTC. The chain combines TRBV7-2 with TRBJ1-2; the D is unclear. This CDR3 spans 14 amino acids. Germline V gene sequence: CDR1 SGHTA, CDR2 FQGNSA. The ends were cut back, 1 base at V and 7 bases at J, with 13 bases in the middle. Looking up the rest from reference TRBV7-2 and TRBJ1-2 gives the full variable domain: GAGVSQSPSNKVTEKGKDVELRCDPISGHTALYWYRQSLGQGLEFLIYFQGNSAPDKSGLPSDRFSAERTGGSVSTLTIQRTQQEDSAVYLCASSLEGLVGGYTFGSGTRLTVV.

In this sample, this clonotype turned up a few times. The CDR3 loop reads CASSFGLTDSPLHF. The DNA of the CDR3 is TGCGCCAGCAGCTTTGGACTGACGGATTCACCCCTCCACTTT. The chain recombines TRBV5-1 with TRBJ1-6; D is uncertain. Trimming pared 2 bases from V and 8 bases from J, leaving 11 bases between. Per the germline V gene, CDR1 is SGHRS and CDR2 is YFSETQ. The CDR3 spans 14 residues. The full variable domain, with the rest looked up from reference TRBV5-1 and TRBJ1-6, is KAGVTQTPRYLIKTRGQQVTLSCSPISGHRSVSWYQQTPGQGLQFLFEYFSETQRNKGNFPGRFSGRQFSNSRSEMNVSTLELGDSALYLCASSFGLTDSPLHFGNGTRLTVT.

This clonotype has at least ten counts. The chain uses TRBV5-6 and TRBJ1-2; 7 bases match TRBD1. The V segment lost 5 bases and the J segment 8 bases; nucleotides outside the gene matches: 15. Germline lookup yields CDR1 SGHDT and CDR2 YYEEEE. The CDR3 spans 15 residues. CDR3 nucleotides: TGTGCCAGCAGTCGATCTACAGGGGACACTTACGGCTACACCTTC. Amino acid sequence: CASSRSTGDTYGYTF.

The V call is TRBV9, the J call TRBJ1-4, with 9 bases that match TRBD1. The germline V gene has CDR1 SGDLS and CDR2 YYNGEE. The trim removed 3 bases at V and 2 bases at J, leaving 2 bases unmatched. CDR3 length equals 15 residues. CDR3 bases: TGTGCCAGCAGCGCTACAGGGGGCACTAATGAAAAACTGTTTTTT. Protein sequence: CASSATGGTNEKLFF. Full variable domain (rest looked up from reference TRBV9 and TRBJ1-4): DSGVTQTPKHLITATGQRVTLRCSPRSGDLSVYWYQQSLDQGLQFLIQYYNGEERAKGNILERFSAQQFPDLHSELNLSSLELGDSALYFCASSATGGTNEKLFFGSGTQLSVL.

This clonotype has only a few counts. The chain joins TRBV12-3 or TRBV12-4 to TRBJ1-5; D might be TRBD1 (5 bases). The CDR3 totals 13 residues. Trimming pared 2 bases from V and 7 bases from J, leaving 9 bases between. The CDR3, as DNA: TGTGCCAGCAGTTTACAGGGCTGGCAGCCCCAGCATTTT. It yields the protein CASSLQGWQPQHF.

This clonotype turned up a few times. The J gene is TRBJ1-2, the V gene TRBV11-2, with D perhaps matching TRBD1 (5 bases). V gave up 1 base and J gave up 8 bases, with 11 bases separating them. The CDR3 runs 13 residues. Germline V gene data show CDR1 as SGHAT and CDR2 as FQNNGV. The CDR3 DNA reads TGTGCCAGCAGCTTAGCGGACATATGGGGCTACACCTTC. Translation gives CASSLADIWGYTF.

This clonotype was counted a few times. The rearrangement uses TRBV28 and TRBJ1-5; 10 nucleotides line up with TRBD1. Germline trimming cut 2 bases from V and 3 bases from J; bases unmatched to any gene: 10. The CDR3 contains 18 residues. Germline V gives CDR1 MDHEN, CDR2 SYDVKM. The DNA of the CDR3 is TGTGCCAGCAGTTTACGCCCGACAGGGGGCTTGTACAATCAGCCCCAGCATTTT. It is translated as CASSLRPTGGLYNQPQHF.

This clonotype was counted a few times. V usage is TRBV20-1 and J usage is TRBJ1-2; no clear D gene. The CDR3 totals 15 residues. Trimming took 0 bases from V and 8 from J, leaving 19 bases between them. CDR1 and CDR2 (germline): DFQATT, SNEGSKA (reference sequence). Written as DNA, the CDR3 is TGCAGTGCTAGAGATCTCAAGGCACCATTGGGGGGCTACACCTTC. Translating gives CSARDLKAPLGGYTF.

The chain links TRBV24-1 to TRBJ2-7, with D possibly TRBD1 on 6 matching bases. The germline V gene has CDR1 KGHDR and CDR2 SFDVKD. The CDR3 loop spans 16 amino acids. V lost 3 bases and J 7 bases, leaving 21 bases between the germline ends. The CDR3 DNA reads TGTGCCACCAGTGATAACCGGGACACACAACTGGGGGAGCAGTACTTC. It encodes CATSDNRDTQLGEQYF.

The sample holds many counts of this clonotype. This chain links TRBV5-1 with TRBJ1-2; 7 bases map to TRBD1. The CDR3 sequence is 14 residues long. V shed 3 bases and J 3 bases; nucleotides not matched to a gene: 5. The germline V gene has CDR1 SGHRS and CDR2 YFSETQ. The CDR3: CASSSAGTDYGYTF. The DNA of the CDR3 is TGCGCCAGCAGCTCAGCAGGGACAGACTATGGCTACACCTTC.

In the case of this clonotype: Lacking the conserved final phenylalanine or tryptophan, this CDR3 likely reflects a read error. This chain connects TRBV3-1 to TRBJ1-5, with D hard to call. Trimming took off 0 bases at V and 9 bases at J, with 9 bases between the two ends. This CDR3 spans 13 amino acids. Germline CDR1 is LGHDT and CDR2 is YNNKEL (reference sequence). In DNA form, the CDR3 reads TGTGCCAGCAGCCAAGATCTGGGTTCGCCCCAGCATCTT. Translated: CASSQDLGSPQHL.

J is TRBJ2-1 and V is TRBV3-1; D unclear. V was cut by 5 bases and J by 0 bases, with 11 bases left in between. CDR1 is LGHDT, CDR2 YNNKEL, per germline (reference sequence). This CDR3 is 15 amino acids long. The CDR3 region is CASSRKQTSYNEQFF. In DNA form, the CDR3 reads TGTGCCAGCAGCAGGAAGCAGACCTCCTACAATGAGCAGTTCTTC.

This clonotype has a count of ten or more. The CDR3, as DNA: TGCGCCAGCAGCTTCCTAGAGGGCACTGAAGCTTTCTTT. Translated, it gives CASSFLEGTEAFF. The chain is built from TRBV5-1 and TRBJ1-1; D not resolved. Germline values: CDR1 SGHRS, CDR2 YFSETQ. This CDR3 is 13 amino acids long. V lost 2 bases to trimming and J lost 4 bases, with 9 bases between them.

The chain carries TRBV9 and TRBJ2-3; TRBD2 aligns across 13 bases. This CDR3 spans 17 amino acids. Germline trimming cut 0 bases from V and 10 bases from J; bases unmatched to any gene: 11. CDR1 and CDR2 from the germline V gene are SGDLS and YYNGEE. The CDR3 DNA is TGTGCCAGCAGCGTAGGTATCGGGACTAGCGGGACTACCTCGCAGTATTTT. Residues: CASSVGIGTSGTTSQYF.

This clonotype was picked up a small number of times. The junction departs from germline at one end; a sequencing error may be responsible. V and J are TRBV7-2 and TRBJ2-7; D not resolved. The CDR3 sequence is 12 residues long. Per the germline V gene, CDR1 is SGHTA and CDR2 is FQGNSA. CDR3 nucleotides: TGTGCCAGCAGCTTAGCATCGTTCGAGCGGTACTTC. Its translation: CASSLASFERYF.

This chain joins TRBV20-1 and TRBJ2-1; D is unclear. Per the germline V gene, CDR1 is DFQATT and CDR2 is SNEGSKA (reference sequence). This CDR3 region has 11 residues. V was clipped by 7 bases and J by 7 bases, with 11 bases between them. CDR3 sequence reads: CSVSPPNEQFF. CDR3 coding DNA: TGCAGTGTATCTCCCCCGAATGAGCAGTTCTTC.

CDR3 sequence: CASSHQDATNEKLFF. The CDR3, as DNA: TGCGCCAGCAGCCACCAGGACGCAACTAATGAAAAACTGTTTTTT. This chain joins TRBV4-3 and TRBJ1-4; D is undetermined. Germline CDR1 and CDR2: LGHNA and YSLEER. The V end was cut by 3 bases, the J end by 0 bases, with 8 bases between. This CDR3 comprises 15 residues.

This clonotype was counted between two and nine times. The chain is built from TRBV15 and TRBJ1-5; TRBD1 is a possible D gene (6 bases). V lost 4 bases, J lost 3 bases, and 13 bases lay in between. This CDR3 is 15 amino acids long. Germline V gene sequence: CDR1 LNHNV, CDR2 YYDKDF (reference sequence). Here the CDR3 reads CATSTDGQFNQPQHF. DNA of the CDR3: TGTGCCACCAGCACCGACGGACAGTTCAATCAGCCCCAGCATTTT.

There are many counts of this clonotype. This rearrangement joins TRBV3-1 to TRBJ1-4, with 7 bases matching TRBD1. CDR3 length: 16 amino acids. The J segment lost 7 bases and the V segment lost 1 base, leaving 9 bases of the junction unmatched. CDR1 LGHDT and CDR2 YNNKEL come from the germline V gene (reference sequence). CDR3 nucleotides: TGTGCCAGCAGCCAAGCCCCGACAGGGAGGAGTGAAAAACTGTTTTTT. Translated, it gives CASSQAPTGRSEKLFF.

This clonotype was recorded at least ten times. The chain carries TRBV20-1 and TRBJ1-6; D gene ambiguous. The V gene lost 5 bases and the J gene lost 0 bases, with 5 bases spanning the gap. Germline CDR1 DFQATT, CDR2 SNEGSKA (reference sequence). The CDR3 consists of 13 residues. The CDR3 spells CSAGSSYNSPLHF. CDR3 DNA: TGCAGTGCTGGAAGCTCCTATAATTCACCCCTCCACTTT.